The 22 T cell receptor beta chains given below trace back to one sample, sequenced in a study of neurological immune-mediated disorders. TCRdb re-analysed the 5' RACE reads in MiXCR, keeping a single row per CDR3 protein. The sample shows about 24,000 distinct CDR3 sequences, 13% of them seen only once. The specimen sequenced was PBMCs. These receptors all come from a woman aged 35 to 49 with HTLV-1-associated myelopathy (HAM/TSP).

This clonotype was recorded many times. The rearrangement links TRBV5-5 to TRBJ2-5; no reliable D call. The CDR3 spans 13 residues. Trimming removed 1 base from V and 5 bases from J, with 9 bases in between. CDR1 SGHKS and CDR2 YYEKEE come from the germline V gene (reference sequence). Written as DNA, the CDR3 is TGTGCCAGCAGCTTGAATAGCTTTGAGACCCAGTACTTC. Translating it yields CASSLNSFETQYF.

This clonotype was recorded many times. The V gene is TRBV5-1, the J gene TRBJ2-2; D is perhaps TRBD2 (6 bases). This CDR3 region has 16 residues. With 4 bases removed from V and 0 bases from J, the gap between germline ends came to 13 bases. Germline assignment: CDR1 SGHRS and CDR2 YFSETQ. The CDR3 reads CASSPAGRANTGELFF. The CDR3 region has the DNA TGCGCCAGCAGCCCGGCGGGACGGGCGAACACCGGGGAGCTGTTTTTT.

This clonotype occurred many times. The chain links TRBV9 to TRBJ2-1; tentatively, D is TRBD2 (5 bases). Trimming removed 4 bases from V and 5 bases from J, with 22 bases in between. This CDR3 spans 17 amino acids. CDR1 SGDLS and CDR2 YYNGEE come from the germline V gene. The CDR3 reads CASSSPGRPGSDNEQFF. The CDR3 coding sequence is TGTGCCAGCAGCTCCCCTGGGCGACCGGGGTCCGACAATGAGCAGTTCTTC.

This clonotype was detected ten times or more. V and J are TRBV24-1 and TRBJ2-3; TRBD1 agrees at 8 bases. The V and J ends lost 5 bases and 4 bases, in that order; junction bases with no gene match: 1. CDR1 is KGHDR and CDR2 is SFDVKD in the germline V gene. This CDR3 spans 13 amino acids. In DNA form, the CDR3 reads TGTGCCACCAGTGGACAGGGGCCAGATACGCAGTATTTT. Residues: CATSGQGPDTQYF.

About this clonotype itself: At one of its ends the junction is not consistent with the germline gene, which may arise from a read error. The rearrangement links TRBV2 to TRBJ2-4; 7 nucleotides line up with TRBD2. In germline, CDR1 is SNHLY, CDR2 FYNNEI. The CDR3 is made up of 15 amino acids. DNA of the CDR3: TGTGCTAGCAGCGCTCTTCAGTTTTCCCGGGACTACCAGTACTTC. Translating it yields CASSALQFSRDYQYF.

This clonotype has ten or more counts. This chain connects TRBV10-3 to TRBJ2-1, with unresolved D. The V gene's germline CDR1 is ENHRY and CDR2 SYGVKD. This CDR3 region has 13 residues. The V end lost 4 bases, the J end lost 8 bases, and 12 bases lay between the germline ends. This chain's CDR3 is CAISGGSQDEQFF. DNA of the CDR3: TGTGCCATCAGTGGTGGGTCCCAGGATGAGCAGTTCTTC.

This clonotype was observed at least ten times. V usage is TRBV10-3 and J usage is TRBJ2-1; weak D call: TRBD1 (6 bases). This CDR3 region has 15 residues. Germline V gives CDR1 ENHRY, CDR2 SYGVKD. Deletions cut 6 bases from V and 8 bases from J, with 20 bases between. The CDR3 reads CAIRAFVGAGDEQFF. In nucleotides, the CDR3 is TGTGCCATCAGGGCGTTCGTGGGGGCCGGGGATGAGCAGTTCTTC.

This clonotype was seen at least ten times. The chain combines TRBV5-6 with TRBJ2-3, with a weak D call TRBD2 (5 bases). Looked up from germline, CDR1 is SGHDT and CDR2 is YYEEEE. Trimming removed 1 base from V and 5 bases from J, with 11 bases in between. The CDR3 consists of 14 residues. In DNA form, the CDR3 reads TGTGCCAGCAGCTTGTTAACGGGGAGAGATACGCAGTATTTT. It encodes CASSLLTGRDTQYF.

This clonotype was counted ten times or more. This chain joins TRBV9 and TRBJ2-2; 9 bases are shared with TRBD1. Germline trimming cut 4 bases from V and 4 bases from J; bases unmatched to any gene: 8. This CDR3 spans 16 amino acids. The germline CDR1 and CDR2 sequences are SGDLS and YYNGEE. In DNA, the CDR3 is TGTGCCAGCAGCACCCCGGGACAGGGTCCCACCGGGGAGCTGTTTTTT. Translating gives CASSTPGQGPTGELFF. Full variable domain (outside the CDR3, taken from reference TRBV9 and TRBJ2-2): DSGVTQTPKHLITATGQRVTLRCSPRSGDLSVYWYQQSLDQGLQFLIQYYNGEERAKGNILERFSAQQFPDLHSELNLSSLELGDSALYFCASSTPGQGPTGELFFGEGSRLTVL.

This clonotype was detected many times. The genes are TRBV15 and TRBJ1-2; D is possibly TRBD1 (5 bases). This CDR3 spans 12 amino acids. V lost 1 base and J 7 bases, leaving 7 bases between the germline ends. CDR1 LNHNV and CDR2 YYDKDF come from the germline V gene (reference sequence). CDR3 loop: CATSRGGVGYTF. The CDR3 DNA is TGTGCCACCAGCAGAGGAGGGGTTGGCTACACCTTC. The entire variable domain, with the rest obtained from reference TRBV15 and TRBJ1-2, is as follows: DAMVIQNPRYQVTQFGKPVTLSCSQTLNHNVMYWYQQKSSQAPKLLFHYYDKDFNNEADTPDNFQSRRPNTSFCFLDIRSPGLGDTAMYLCATSRGGVGYTFGSGTRLTVV.

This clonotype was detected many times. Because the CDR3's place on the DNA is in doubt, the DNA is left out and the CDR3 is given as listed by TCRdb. The CDR3 region is CASSFGSGQNTGELFF. The gene calls are TRBV5-4 and TRBJ2-2; the DNA was not compared with TRBD1, the D call given in the table. The CDR3 length is 16 residues, termini included. Germline lookup yields CDR1 SGHNT and CDR2 YYREEE (reference sequence).

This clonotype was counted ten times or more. The CDR3 DNA sequence: TGCAGTGCTCTTGGGAAGGGTGTTACCCAGTACTTC. It codes for CSALGKGVTQYF. The chain carries TRBV20-1 and TRBJ2-5; D is ambiguous. Germline-derived CDR1 and CDR2 are DFQATT and SNEGSKA (reference sequence). With 5 bases removed from V and 8 bases from J, the gap between germline ends came to 15 bases. The CDR3 runs 12 residues.

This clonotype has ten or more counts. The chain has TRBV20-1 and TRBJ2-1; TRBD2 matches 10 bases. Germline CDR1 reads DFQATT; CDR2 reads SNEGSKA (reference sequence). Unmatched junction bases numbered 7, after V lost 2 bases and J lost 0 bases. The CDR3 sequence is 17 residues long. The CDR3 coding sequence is TGCAGTGCTAGAATTAGCGGGGGGCTTAGCTCCTACAATGAGCAGTTCTTC. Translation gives CSARISGGLSSYNEQFF.

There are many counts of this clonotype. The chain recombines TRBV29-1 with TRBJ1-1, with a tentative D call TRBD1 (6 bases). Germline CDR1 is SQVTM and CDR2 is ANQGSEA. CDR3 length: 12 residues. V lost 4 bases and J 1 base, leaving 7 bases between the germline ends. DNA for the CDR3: TGCAGCGTTGGCAGGGGGAACACTGAAGCTTTCTTT. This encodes CSVGRGNTEAFF. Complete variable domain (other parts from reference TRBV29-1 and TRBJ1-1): SAVISQKPSRDICQRGTSLTIQCQVDSQVTMMFWYRQQPGQSLTLIATANQGSEATYESGFVIDKFPISRPNLTFSTLTVSNMSPEDSSIYLCSVGRGNTEAFFGQGTRLTVV.

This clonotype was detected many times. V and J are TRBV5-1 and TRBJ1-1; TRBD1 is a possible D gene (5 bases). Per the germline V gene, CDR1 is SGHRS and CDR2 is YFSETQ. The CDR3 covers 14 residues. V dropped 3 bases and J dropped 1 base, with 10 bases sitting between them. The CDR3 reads CASSWGLSNTEAFF. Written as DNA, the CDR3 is TGCGCCAGCAGCTGGGGACTTTCGAACACTGAAGCTTTCTTT.

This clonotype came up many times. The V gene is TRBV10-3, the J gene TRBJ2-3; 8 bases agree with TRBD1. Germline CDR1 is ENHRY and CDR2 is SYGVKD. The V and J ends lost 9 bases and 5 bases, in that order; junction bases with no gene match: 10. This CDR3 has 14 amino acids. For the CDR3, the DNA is TGTGCCATACGAGCGGACAGGGCGAAAGATACGCAGTATTTT. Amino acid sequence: CAIRADRAKDTQYF.

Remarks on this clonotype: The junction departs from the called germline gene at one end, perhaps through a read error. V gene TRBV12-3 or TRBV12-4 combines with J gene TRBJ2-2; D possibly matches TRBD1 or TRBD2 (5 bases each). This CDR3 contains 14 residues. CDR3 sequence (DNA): TGTGCCAGAAATTTGGGGGATAACAACGGGGAGCTGTTTTTT. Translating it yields CARNLGDNNGELFF.

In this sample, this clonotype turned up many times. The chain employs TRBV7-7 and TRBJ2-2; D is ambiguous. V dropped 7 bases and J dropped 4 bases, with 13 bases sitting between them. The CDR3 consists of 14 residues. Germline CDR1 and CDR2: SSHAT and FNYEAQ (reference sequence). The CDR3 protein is CASTPGVGTGELFF. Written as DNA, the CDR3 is TGTGCCAGCACGCCTGGGGTTGGCACCGGGGAGCTGTTTTTT. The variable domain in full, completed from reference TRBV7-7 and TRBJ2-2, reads GAGVSQSPRYKVTKRGQDVTLRCDPISSHATLYWYQQALGQGPEFLTYFNYEAQPDKSGLPSDRFSAERPEGSISTLTIQRTEQRDSAMYRCASTPGVGTGELFFGEGSRLTVL.

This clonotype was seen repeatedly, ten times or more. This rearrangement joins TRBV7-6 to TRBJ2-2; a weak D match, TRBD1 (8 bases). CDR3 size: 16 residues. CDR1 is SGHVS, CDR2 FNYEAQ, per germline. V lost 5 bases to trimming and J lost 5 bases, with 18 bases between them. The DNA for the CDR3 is TGTGCCAGCAGCCCCCGACAGGGGAGGGGGACCGGGGAGCTGTTTTTT. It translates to CASSPRQGRGTGELFF.

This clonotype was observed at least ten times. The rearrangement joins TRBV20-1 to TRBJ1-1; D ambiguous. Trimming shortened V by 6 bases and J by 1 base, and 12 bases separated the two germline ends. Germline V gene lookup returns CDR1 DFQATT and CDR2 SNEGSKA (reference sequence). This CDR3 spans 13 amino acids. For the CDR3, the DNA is TGCAGTGCGGAACCCGGTGGGAACACTGAAGCTTTCTTT. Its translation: CSAEPGGNTEAFF.

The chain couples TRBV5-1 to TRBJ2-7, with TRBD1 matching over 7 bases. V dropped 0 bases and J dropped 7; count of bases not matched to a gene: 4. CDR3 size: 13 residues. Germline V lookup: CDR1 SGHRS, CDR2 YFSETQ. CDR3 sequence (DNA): TGCGCCAGCAGCTTGGCGCGACAGGGTGAGCAGTACTTC. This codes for CASSLARQGEQYF.

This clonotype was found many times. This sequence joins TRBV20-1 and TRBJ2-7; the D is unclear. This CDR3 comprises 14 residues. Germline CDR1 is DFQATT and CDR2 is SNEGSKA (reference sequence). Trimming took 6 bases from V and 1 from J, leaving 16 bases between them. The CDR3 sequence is CSALDNPASYEQYF. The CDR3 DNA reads TGCAGTGCCCTGGATAACCCGGCGTCCTACGAGCAGTACTTC.